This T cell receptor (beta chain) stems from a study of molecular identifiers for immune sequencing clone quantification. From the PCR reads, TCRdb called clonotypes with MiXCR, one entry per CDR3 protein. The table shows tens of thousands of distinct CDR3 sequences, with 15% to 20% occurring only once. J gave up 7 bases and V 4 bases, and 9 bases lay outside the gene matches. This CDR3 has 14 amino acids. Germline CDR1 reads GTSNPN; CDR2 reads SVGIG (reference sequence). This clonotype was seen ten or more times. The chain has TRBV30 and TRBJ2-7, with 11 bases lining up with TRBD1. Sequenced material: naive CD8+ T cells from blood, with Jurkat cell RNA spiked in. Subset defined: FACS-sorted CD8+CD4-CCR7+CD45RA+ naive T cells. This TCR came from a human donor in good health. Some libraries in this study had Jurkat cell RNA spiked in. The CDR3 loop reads CAWTTGQGASEQYF. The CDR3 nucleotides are TGTGCCTGGACTACCGGACAGGGGGCGAGTGAGCAGTACTTC.